This T cell receptor beta chain was captured by sequencing in a study of T cells in localized non-small cell lung cancer. A remark on this clone: Its specificity is unknown.

Study conclusions and caveats: The greatest T cell clonality was found in uninvolved adjacent lung (higher than in tumor). The study sequenced only one region of the tumor. As a result, intratumor heterogeneity could not be excluded and remains possible. Greater T cell density in blood accompanied longer overall survival. Across samples, adjacent lung featured a median roughly 60 of the top 100 tumor clones.

The germline gives CDR1 MNHNS, CDR2 SASEGT. V dropped 3 bases and J dropped 3; count of bases not matched to a gene: 4. The length of the CDR3 is 15 residues. Clones were read by immunoSEQ multiplex PCR, and TCRdb kept only the in-frame ones, dropping some. This repertoire shows more than 35,000 clones, approximately 94% found once; its top ten account for more than 5.5%. The sequence was collected from a female donor older than 55 with stage I lung adenocarcinoma. The V gene is TRBV6-1, the J gene TRBJ1-1; TRBD1 matches 10 bases. Sample: peripheral blood, taken before any cancer treatment. CDR3 DNA sequence: TGTGCCAGCAGTGACGAGGGACAGGGGTACACTGAAGCTTTCTTT. Amino acid sequence: CASSDEGQGYTEAFF.